The entry below gives a single T cell receptor beta chain sequence along with its context. The V gene's germline CDR1 is LNHDA and CDR2 SQIVND (reference sequence). CDR3 length: 15 amino acids. Losses at the gene ends were 6 bases for V and 4 bases for J; bases not matched to a gene: 7. This sample stems from a study of blood T cell repertoires in COVID-19. Assay used: immunoSEQ multiplex PCR; TCRdb lists only in-frame clones, some missing. Among over 100,000 clones, 81% were seen once, and the ten largest hold roughly 8.1%. This receptor was taken from an older woman with active or convalescent COVID-19. The V call is TRBV19, the J call TRBJ2-2; 8 nucleotides match TRBD1. The sample comprised peripheral blood. CDR3: CASRTGTGFTGELFF. DNA for the CDR3: TGTGCCAGTAGAACCGGGACAGGTTTCACCGGGGAGCTGTTTTTT.